A single sample is the source of the 3 T cell receptor beta chains below, sequenced in a study of blood T cell repertoires in COVID-19. Measured with immunoSEQ multiplex PCR; TCRdb has only the in-frame clones, and not every one. The table has approximately 82,000 clones, 75% to 85% seen once; the top ten hold more than 10%. Sequencing used peripheral blood. The receptors stem from a human donor in a cohort sampled during active COVID-19.

V and J are TRBV4-1 and TRBJ2-1, with a weak D call TRBD2 (7 bases). Germline loops: CDR1 MGHRA, CDR2 YSYEKL. This CDR3 has 17 residues. Trimming took 3 bases from V and 0 from J, leaving 15 bases between them. The CDR3 DNA follows: TGCGCCAGCAGCCACGGAAAGGGGGGGACCTCCTACAATGAGCAGTTCTTC. It yields the protein CASSHGKGGTSYNEQFF.

This chain uses TRBV29-1 with TRBJ2-7, with D possibly TRBD2 on 6 matching bases. This CDR3 has 15 residues. Germline V lookup: CDR1 SQVTM, CDR2 ANQGSEA. The V end lost 6 bases, the J end lost 2 bases, and 20 bases lay between the germline ends. The DNA of the CDR3 is TGCAGCGTCCGAACCCGGAGGGCAGGGCCCTACGAGCAGTACTTC. This translates into CSVRTRRAGPYEQYF.

This chain uses TRBV30 with TRBJ1-1, with D perhaps TRBD1 (6 bases). The ends were cut back, 1 base at V and 7 bases at J, with 13 bases in the middle. The V gene's germline CDR1 is GTSNPN and CDR2 SVGIG (reference sequence). This CDR3 is 13 amino acids long. The CDR3 DNA reads TGTGCCTGGAGTGGGATACTAGGGGGTGAAGCTTTCTTT. It translates to CAWSGILGGEAFF.